Listed below are T cell receptor beta chains from one sample, sequenced in a study of T cell changes during pregnancy in multiple sclerosis. Profiled with immunoSEQ multiplex PCR; TCRdb holds only in-frame clones, not every one. The repertoire holds around 92,000 clones, with about 93% as singletons. The sample was peripheral blood, taken after pregnancy. These receptors were collected from a female donor with multiple sclerosis, enrolled in a pregnancy study. CDR3s include the opening cysteine and the closing phenylalanine or tryptophan. The order of the fields is D gene, J gene, clone size, V gene, CDR3 protein, CDR3 DNA. D genes are given only for firm matches. Some rows mark clone size as missing; the rest say once, few, many or name a class of expanded clone.

TRBD2 | TRBJ2-2 | - | TRBV18 | CASSLRLAENTGELFF | TGTGCCAGCTCACTCCGACTAGCGGAGAACACCGGGGAGCTGTTTTTT
TRBD1 | TRBJ2-2 | - | TRBV15 | CATSTRQGKTGELFF | TGTGCCACCAGCACTCGACAGGGAAAAACCGGGGAGCTGTTTTTT
- | TRBJ1-4 | - | TRBV18 | CASWQEAANEKLFF | TGTGCCAGCTGGCAGGAGGCCGCTAATGAAAAACTGTTTTTT
- | TRBJ2-7 | - | TRBV5-1 | CASSPQGGSYEQYF | TGCGCCAGCAGCCCACAGGGGGGGTCCTACGAGCAGTACTTC
- | TRBJ2-7 | - | TRBV9 | CASSVGKPTSVYEQYF | TGTGCCAGCAGCGTAGGGAAGCCGACATCAGTCTACGAGCAGTACTTC
- | TRBJ1-4 | once | TRBV9 | CASSVELGGKKLFF | TGTGCCAGCAGCGTAGAGTTGGGGGGAAAAAAACTGTTTTTT
- | TRBJ2-5 | - | TRBV2 | CASSVWVYGGETQYF | TGTGCCAGCAGTGTTTGGGTTTACGGCGGGGAGACCCAGTACTTC
- | TRBJ1-2 | - | TRBV7-2 | CASSIPGVGSYGYTF | TGTGCCAGCAGCATCCCGGGGGTAGGTAGCTATGGCTACACCTTC
TRBD1 | TRBJ2-7 | - | TRBV19 | CASSIGPFGTGLGYEQYF | TGTGCCAGTAGTATCGGCCCATTCGGGACAGGGCTTGGGTACGAGCAGTACTTC
TRBD2 | TRBJ2-5 | - | TRBV5-1 | CASSPSGREQETQYF | TGCGCCAGCAGCCCTAGCGGGCGGGAGCAGGAGACCCAGTACTTC
- | TRBJ2-1 | - | TRBV7-8 | CASSPDPAGDYNEQFF | TGTGCCAGCAGCCCTGACCCCGCCGGGGACTACAATGAGCAGTTCTTC
TRBD1 | TRBJ1-2 | - | TRBV6-5 | CATNSGTGGTYTF | TGTGCCACAAACTCCGGGACAGGGGGAACCTACACCTTC
- | TRBJ1-4 | - | TRBV9 | CASSVEGSARGEKLFF | TGTGCCAGCAGCGTAGAAGGGTCGGCTCGGGGTGAAAAACTGTTTTTT
- | TRBJ2-5 | - | TRBV30 | CAWSNGGGGTQYF | TGTGCCTGGAGCAATGGGGGAGGTGGGACCCAGTACTTC
TRBD2 | TRBJ2-1 | once | TRBV11-2 | CASSLGAGVNEQFF | TGTGCCAGCAGCTTAGGTGCGGGGGTTAATGAGCAGTTCTTC
- | TRBJ2-7 | once | TRBV10-2 | CASSDRELRYEQYF | TGCGCCAGCAGTGATCGGGAGCTAAGGTACGAGCAGTACTTC
- | TRBJ1-1 | - | TRBV4-1 | CASSIEGINTEAFF | TGCGCCAGCAGCATTGAGGGTATTAACACTGAAGCTTTCTTT
TRBD1 | TRBJ2-7 | - | TRBV5-4 | CASSGGQGTGYEQYF | TGTGCCAGCAGCGGAGGACAGGGCACGGGGTACGAGCAGTACTTC
TRBD2 | TRBJ2-2 | - | TRBV5-4 | CASSLEGLAGAGELFF | TGTGCCAGCAGCTTGGAAGGACTAGCCGGTGCCGGGGAGCTGTTTTTT
- | TRBJ1-3 | - | TRBV5-1 | CASSLPGGAGNTIYF | TGCGCCAGCAGCCTCCCCGGGGGAGCTGGAAACACCATATATTTT
- | TRBJ2-2 | - | TRBV21-1 | CASSLPRVGTGELFF | TGTGCCAGCAGCCTCCCCAGGGTTGGCACCGGGGAGCTGTTTTTT
TRBD2 | TRBJ2-1 | - | TRBV7-6 | CASSPEASGTYTHEQFF | TGTGCCAGCAGCCCCGAGGCTAGCGGGACTTACACCCATGAGCAGTTCTTC
TRBD1 | TRBJ2-2 | - | TRBV5-4 | CASSPPGQGVIAGELFF | TGTGCCAGCAGCCCTCCGGGACAGGGCGTTATAGCCGGGGAGCTGTTTTTT
TRBD1 | TRBJ1-2 | - | TRBV27 | CASSPAYETGADGYTF | TGTGCCAGCAGTCCGGCCTATGAGACAGGGGCCGATGGCTACACCTTC
- | TRBJ2-2 | - | TRBV29-1 | CSVGGMNTGELFF | TGCAGCGTTGGAGGGATGAACACCGGGGAGCTGTTTTTT
- | TRBJ1-2 | - | TRBV4-3 | CASSQVLRGPDYGYTF | TGCGCCAGCAGCCAAGTTTTGCGGGGGCCAGACTATGGCTACACCTTC
TRBD2 | TRBJ2-7 | - | TRBV11-2 | CASGMTSGRSYEQYF | TGTGCCAGCGGCATGACTAGCGGGAGATCCTACGAGCAGTACTTC
TRBD2 | TRBJ2-1 | - | TRBV30 | CAWRGTSGNSYNEQFF | TGTGCCTGGAGGGGGACTAGCGGGAACTCCTACAATGAGCAGTTCTTC
TRBD1 | TRBJ1-4 | - | TRBV2 | CASRTDRLEEKLFF | TGTGCCAGCAGGACGGACAGGCTGGAGGAAAAACTGTTTTTT
TRBD1 | TRBJ1-2 | - | TRBV7-2 | CASRYTGGAVNYGYTF | TGTGCCAGCAGGTACACAGGGGGCGCGGTGAATTATGGCTACACCTTC
- | TRBJ2-7 | - | TRBV10-1 | CASSESPGSYEQYF | TGCGCCAGCAGTGAGTCCCCGGGGAGCTACGAGCAGTACTTC
- | TRBJ2-7 | - | TRBV5-5 | CASSLTGANYEQYF | TGTGCCAGCAGCCTTACAGGCGCGAACTACGAGCAGTACTTC
- | TRBJ1-3 | - | TRBV5-4 | CASSSPGNQGNTIYF | TGTGCCAGCAGCTCCCCCGGGAATCAGGGAAACACCATATATTTT
- | TRBJ2-5 | - | TRBV7-7 | CASSSSMRETQYF | TGTGCCAGCAGCTCGAGCATGCGGGAGACCCAGTACTTC
TRBD1 | TRBJ1-2 | - | TRBV30 | CAWSVQGTHGYTF | TGTGCCTGGAGTGTACAGGGGACACACGGCTACACCTTC
TRBD1 | TRBJ1-2 | - | TRBV28 | CASSFDRVYGYTF | TGTGCCAGCAGTTTTGACAGGGTTTATGGCTACACCTTC
TRBD1 | TRBJ2-7 | - | TRBV27 | CASSSLSGAGGLGEQYF | TGTGCCAGCAGTTCCCTTTCTGGGGCAGGGGGCCTTGGCGAGCAGTACTTC
TRBD1 | TRBJ2-2 | - | TRBV5-1 | CASRRIADRAQLFF | TGCGCCAGCAGACGCATCGCGGACAGGGCCCAGCTGTTTTTT
TRBD1 | TRBJ1-1 | - | TRBV5-1 | CASSSQGANTEAFF | TGCGCCAGCAGCTCTCAGGGGGCCAACACTGAAGCTTTCTTT
- | TRBJ1-3 | - | TRBV7-9 | CASSLAGSSGNTIYF | TGTGCCAGCAGCTTAGCAGGGAGTTCTGGAAACACCATATATTTT
TRBD2 | TRBJ2-2 | - | TRBV13 | CASSSRRGVGELFF | TGTGCCAGCAGCTCGCGACGGGGGGTCGGGGAGCTGTTTTTT
TRBD1 | TRBJ2-5 | - | TRBV5-1 | CASRGQGEQETQYF | TGCGCCAGCAGGGGACAGGGGGAGCAAGAGACCCAGTACTTC
- | TRBJ1-1 | - | TRBV7-7 | CASSLVPDTEAFF | TGTGCCAGCAGCTTAGTTCCGGACACTGAAGCTTTCTTT
- | TRBJ2-1 | - | TRBV11-3 | CASSLGEHEQFF | TGTGCCAGCAGCTTAGGGGAGCATGAGCAGTTCTTC
TRBD1 | TRBJ2-7 | once | TRBV28 | CASRQGLQGAGREQYF | TGTGCCAGCAGACAAGGACTACAGGGGGCAGGTCGCGAGCAGTACTTC
- | TRBJ2-1 | few | TRBV14 | CASSQDLASEQFF | TGTGCCAGCAGCCAAGATCTCGCTAGCGAGCAGTTCTTC
- | TRBJ2-2 | once | TRBV13 | CASSLGQAHGELFF | TGTGCCAGCAGCTTAGGACAGGCCCACGGGGAGCTGTTTTTT
TRBD2 | TRBJ2-1 | - | TRBV11-2 | CASSPRTSGANEQFF | TGTGCCAGCAGCCCCCGGACTAGCGGTGCCAATGAGCAGTTCTTC
TRBD1 | TRBJ1-5 | - | TRBV11-2 | CASSLGDRGYNQPQHF | TGTGCCAGCAGCTTAGGGGACAGGGGTTACAATCAGCCCCAGCATTTT
- | TRBJ2-3 | - | TRBV5-4 | CATTGNTDTQYF | TGTGCCACCACCGGGAACACAGATACGCAGTATTTT
- | TRBJ1-1 | - | TRBV4-1 | CASSPTQSGGGRTEAFF | TGCGCCAGCAGCCCAACCCAAAGTGGCGGGGGTCGGACTGAAGCTTTCTTT
- | TRBJ1-1 | - | TRBV5-4 | CASSSSPKNTEAFF | TGTGCCAGCAGCTCGAGCCCCAAGAACACTGAAGCTTTCTTT
- | TRBJ2-7 | - | TRBV29-1 | CSVEGSGLSEQYF | TGCAGCGTTGAAGGGTCGGGACTTTCCGAGCAGTACTTC
- | TRBJ1-5 | once | TRBV19 | CASSSQINQPQHF | TGTGCCAGTAGTTCCCAAATTAATCAGCCCCAGCATTTT
- | TRBJ2-1 | - | TRBV20-1 | CSALRYNEQFF | TGCAGTGCTCTCAGATACAATGAGCAGTTCTTC
TRBD2 | TRBJ2-3 | - | TRBV7-3 | CASSLRAGGRSTDTQYF | TGTGCCAGCAGCTTAAGAGCGGGAGGGCGTAGCACAGATACGCAGTATTTT
- | TRBJ2-7 | - | TRBV5-6 | CASSSTGFSYEQYF | TGTGCCAGCAGCTCTACCGGGTTCTCCTACGAGCAGTACTTC